The text below deals with one T cell receptor beta chain. Its antigen remains unidentified. This record belongs to a study of vaccination and CD4 T cells after COVID-19. Study at large: Stimulation used overlapping spike peptides from SARS-CoV-2, HCoV-NL63, HCoV-OC43 and HCoV-229E.

Germline CDR1 and CDR2: MNHNS and SASEGT. The CDR3 consists of 13 residues. The V end lost 7 bases, the J end lost 5 bases, and 14 bases lay between the germline ends. An Oncomine TCR Beta short-read assay was used to sequence the DNA from cultured CD4+ T cells. Genomic DNA was isolated from cultured CD4+ T cells. TCRdb recomputed calls from the PCR reads with MiXCR, one row per CDR3 protein. The sample records about 14,000 distinct CDR3 sequences, around a third being singletons. As to treatment: approximately nine-day PBMC culture with coronavirus spike peptide pools or control peptides (ViraFEST assay). ViraFEST expanded antigen-specific T cells with peptide pools, then sequenced TCRs.

The clonotype originates from a human donor who had recovered from COVID-19. The sequenced sample was CD4+ T cells from blood, cultured in vitro, obtained after SARS-CoV-2 vaccination. The V call is TRBV6-1, the J call TRBJ1-1, with D perhaps matching TRBD1 (6 bases). DNA of the CDR3: TGTGCCAGCACCAAGACAGGAGATACTGAAGCTTTCTTT. This sequence encodes CASTKTGDTEAFF.